The 17 T cell receptor beta chains below all came from one sample that was sequenced in a study of T cells in Graves' hyperthyroidism and ophthalmopathy. TCR beta CDR3 regions were amplified from RNA. HTBI primers drove first-round RT-PCR of the TCR CDR3. TCRdb called the multiplex PCR reads again in MiXCR, with one record for every CDR3 protein. The sample has around 340,000 distinct CDR3 sequences; 15% to 20% are singletons. The sample comprised blood. These receptors all come from a woman aged 40 to 55 with Graves' ophthalmopathy.

This clonotype has at least ten counts. The chain has TRBV5-6 and TRBJ2-7, with a weak D call TRBD1 (5 bases). V lost 4 bases and J lost 3, with 11 bases in between. The CDR3 has 13 amino acids. Germline V gene data show CDR1 as SGHDT and CDR2 as YYEEEE. For the CDR3, the DNA is TGTGCCAGCAGCAGGGCGCAGGGCTACGAGCAGTACTTC. Encoded protein: CASSRAQGYEQYF.

The V and J genes are TRBV24-1 and TRBJ2-5; D might be TRBD1 or TRBD2, each matching 7 bases. The CDR3 length is 15 residues. V lost 3 bases and J lost 5, with 15 bases in between. Germline assignment: CDR1 KGHDR and CDR2 SFDVKD. CDR3 bases: TGTGCCACCAGTGATCAACACAGGGGAGGGGAGACCCAGTACTTC. Translating gives CATSDQHRGGETQYF.

This clonotype showed up just once. V usage is TRBV5-1 and J usage is TRBJ2-7, with 10 bases that match TRBD2. Germline-derived CDR1 and CDR2 are SGHRS and YFSETQ. V was clipped by 9 bases and J by 4 bases; unmatched bases: 7. There are 13 residues in the CDR3. DNA for the CDR3: TGCGCCATTGCAGCGGGAGGGGGTTACGAGCAGTACTTC. Translated, it gives CAIAAGGGYEQYF.

The chain recombines TRBV7-2 with TRBJ1-2, with D perhaps matching TRBD1 (5 bases). With 1 base removed from V and 2 bases from J, the gap between germline ends came to 8 bases. The V gene's germline CDR1 is SGHTA and CDR2 FQGNSA. This CDR3 is 14 amino acids long. Here the CDR3 DNA reads TGTGCCAGCAGCTTAGAGAGACAGAACTATGGCTACACCTTC. This translates into CASSLERQNYGYTF.

This clonotype was detected many times. This sequence joins TRBV11-2 and TRBJ2-5; D unclear. Germline V gives CDR1 SGHAT, CDR2 FQNNGV. Trimming cost V 5 bases and J 2 bases, with 12 bases left between them. This CDR3 has 14 residues. CDR3 bases: TGTGCCAGCAGCGAACCCTGGCATCAAGAGACCCAGTACTTC. It is translated as CASSEPWHQETQYF.

This clonotype turned up a few times. The germline gene is not matched at one end of the junction; a read error may be the cause. The rearrangement links TRBV10-3 to TRBJ2-7, with D perhaps TRBD1 or TRBD2 (5 bases each). This CDR3 is built from 14 residues. Germline V gives CDR1 ENHRY, CDR2 SYGVKD. This CDR3 reads CASSLRDGPYEQYF. As DNA, the CDR3 is TGTGCCAGCAGTCTCCGGGACGGGCCCTACGAGCAGTACTTC.

This clonotype has ten or more counts. The rearrangement joins TRBV12-3 or TRBV12-4 to TRBJ2-5; 7 bases map to TRBD1. The V segment lost 7 bases and the J segment 4 bases; nucleotides outside the gene matches: 9. The CDR3 contains 14 residues. The CDR3 nucleotides read TGTGCCAGCACCCCCGGGACAGCCGTAGAGACCCAGTACTTC. It translates to CASTPGTAVETQYF.

This clonotype was recorded many times. The chain uses TRBV7-9 and TRBJ2-7; 10 bases fit TRBD2. This CDR3 is built from 14 residues. Trimming took 5 bases from V and 2 from J; bases not matched to a gene: 3. Germline CDR1 SEHNR, CDR2 FQNEAQ (reference sequence). For the CDR3, the DNA is TGTGCCAGCAGCCCTAGCGGGAGAGCCTACGAGCAGTACTTC. Amino acid sequence: CASSPSGRAYEQYF.

This clonotype was picked up a small number of times. The J gene is TRBJ2-7, the V gene TRBV4-1; 10 bases are a match to TRBD2. CDR1 MGHRA and CDR2 YSYEKL come from the germline V gene. The J segment lost 5 bases and the V segment lost 4 bases, leaving 11 bases of the junction unmatched. This CDR3 spans 16 amino acids. CDR3 DNA: TGCGCCAGCAGCCTTTCGTTAGCGGGAGGCAAGGACGAGCAGTACTTC. It yields the protein CASSLSLAGGKDEQYF.

This clonotype was counted at least ten times. This chain links TRBV19 with TRBJ2-7, with 8 bases lining up with TRBD1. The germline gives CDR1 LNHDA, CDR2 SQIVND (reference sequence). The CDR3 covers 14 residues. The V segment lost 4 bases and the J segment 5 bases; nucleotides outside the gene matches: 7. CDR3 nucleotides: TGTGCCAGTAGTAAACCTCAGGGGGCTAACGAGCAGTACTTC. Residues: CASSKPQGANEQYF.

This clonotype was found once. At one end the junction does not follow the germline gene, possibly because of a read error. This chain uses TRBV29-1 with TRBJ2-7, with 8 bases lining up with TRBD1. The CDR3 sequence is 14 residues long. From germline, CDR1 is SQVTM and CDR2 ANQGSEA. CDR3 DNA: TGCGGCGTTGTCATGGACAGGGTGGGCGGGGAGCAGTACTTC. Translation gives CGVVMDRVGGEQYF.

This clonotype has at least ten counts. For the CDR3, the DNA is TGTGCCAGCAGTTTTGGGTCGGCCGGGGAGCTGTTTTTT. Its translation: CASSFGSAGELFF. The rearrangement joins TRBV12-3 or TRBV12-4 to TRBJ2-2; D gene unclear. V shed 3 bases and J shed 6 bases, with 8 bases lying between them. CDR3 size: 13 residues.

The CDR3 bases are TGTGCCAGCAGCCCTTGGTCTGAGAACTACGAGCAGTACTTC. Protein: CASSPWSENYEQYF. This chain connects TRBV6-1 to TRBJ2-7; D gene unclear. V was trimmed by 6 bases and J by 3 bases, leaving 15 bases between them. The germline V gene encodes CDR1 MNHNS and CDR2 SASEGT. CDR3 length: 14 amino acids.

This clonotype showed up many times. The chain links TRBV7-3 to TRBJ2-5; TRBD1 is a possible D gene (6 bases). This CDR3 is 15 amino acids long. Trimming took 2 bases from V and 4 from J, leaving 14 bases between them. The germline gives CDR1 SGHTA, CDR2 FQGTGA. This CDR3 is CASSLGQGSLETQYF. CDR3 nucleotides: TGTGCCAGCAGCTTAGGTCAGGGGAGTTTAGAGACCCAGTACTTC. The variable domain in full, completed from reference TRBV7-3 and TRBJ2-5, reads GAGVSQTPSNKVTEKGKYVELRCDPISGHTALYWYRQSLGQGPEFLIYFQGTGAADDSGLPNDRFFAVRPEGSVSTLKIQRTERGDSAVYLCASSLGQGSLETQYFGPGTRLLVL.

This clonotype came up many times. The gene calls are TRBV30 and TRBJ2-7; a possible D gene is TRBD2 (6 bases). The germline V gene has CDR1 GTSNPN and CDR2 SVGIG (reference sequence). V shed 3 bases and J shed 2 bases, with 17 bases lying between them. The CDR3 runs 15 residues. CDR3: CAWRGPGLQAYEQYF. CDR3 nucleotide sequence: TGTGCCTGGAGGGGACCGGGACTCCAAGCCTACGAGCAGTACTTC.

The table lists this clonotype with many counts. J is TRBJ1-1 and V is TRBV9; no reliable D call. Germline CDR1 reads SGDLS; CDR2 reads YYNGEE. Trimming cost V 0 bases and J 5 bases, with 17 bases left between them. CDR3 length equals 16 residues. This chain's CDR3 is CASSVATGRSLTEAFF. As DNA, the CDR3 is TGTGCCAGCAGCGTAGCTACGGGCCGATCTCTAACTGAAGCTTTCTTT.

This clonotype showed up many times. V is TRBV7-9 and J is TRBJ1-1; D is undetermined. Germline loops: CDR1 SEHNR, CDR2 FQNEAQ (reference sequence). V was clipped by 8 bases and J by 3 bases, with 25 bases between them. CDR3 size: 17 residues. The CDR3 nucleotides are TGTGCCAGCCCCCCCCACCGGGCCGGACCTTGTGACACTGAAGCTTTCTTT. Translating it yields CASPPHRAGPCDTEAFF.